These T cell receptor beta chains were read from a single sample in a study of T-cell reconstitution after alpha-beta-depleted transplantation in children. TCRdb re-analysed the PCR reads in MiXCR, keeping a single row per CDR3 protein. The profile shows 400,000 to 500,000 distinct CDR3 sequences, 9.5% to 13% of them singletons. The specimen was PBMCs from the stem cell graft donor, collected from the stem cell graft. The source is a human donor who donated a stem cell graft to a child with acute myeloid leukemia. Each CDR3 is given with its conserved first and last residue. The D gene is left open where the match is weak. Size is stated for part of the rows, as once, few or many counts, or as a class when the clone is expanded.

CDR3	DNA	size	length	V	J	D
CASSSTSGSLSEQFF	TGTGCCAGCAGCTCGACTAGCGGGAGTCTTAGTGAGCAGTTCTTC	NA	15	TRBV7-1	TRBJ2-1	TRBD2
CASSPDRGGKRAYNEQFF	TGTGCCAGCAGCCCCGACAGGGGAGGGAAGAGGGCGTACAATGAGCAGTTCTTC	few	18	TRBV7-9	TRBJ2-1	NA
CASTSTGGNSPLHF	TGCGCCAGCACCTCGACAGGGGGCAATTCACCCCTCCACTTT	NA	14	TRBV5-1	TRBJ1-6	TRBD1
CSAKDYRGYETQYF	TGCAGTGCTAAGGATTACAGGGGCTACGAGACCCAGTACTTC	NA	14	TRBV20-1	TRBJ2-5	TRBD1
CASSLYGPGQPENIQYF	TGTGCCAGCAGTTTATACGGACCTGGACAGCCTGAAAACATTCAGTACTTC	few	17	TRBV12-3/TRBV12-4	TRBJ2-4	NA
CASSYRTGVFGYTF	TGTGCCAGCAGTTACAGGACAGGGGTCTTTGGCTACACCTTC	few	14	TRBV6-5	TRBJ1-2	TRBD1
CASSDGGTGNTIYF	TGTGCCAGCAGCGATGGTGGGACCGGAAACACCATATATTTT	many	14	TRBV9	TRBJ1-3	NA
CASSRETGTGSSGANGLTF	TGTGCCAGCAGTAGGGAGACCGGGACAGGGAGCTCTGGGGCCAACGGCCTGACTTTC	NA	19	TRBV27	TRBJ2-6	TRBD1
CASSFPETDTQYF	TGTGCCAGCAGTTTCCCCGAAACAGATACGCAGTATTTT	many	13	TRBV12-3/TRBV12-4	TRBJ2-3	NA
CASSALALQETQYF	TGTGCCAGCAGCGCGCTAGCGCTGCAAGAGACCCAGTACTTC	NA	14	TRBV2	TRBJ2-5	NA
CASSPFFRREDYEQYF	TGTGCCAGCTCACCCTTTTTCAGGCGGGAGGACTACGAGCAGTACTTC	few	16	TRBV18	TRBJ2-7	TRBD2
CSVVAGADSNQPQHF	TGCAGCGTTGTGGCAGGGGCGGATAGCAATCAGCCCCAGCATTTT	few	15	TRBV29-1	TRBJ1-5	NA
CASSNGGYNEQFF	TGTGCCAGCAGTAACGGCGGCTACAATGAGCAGTTCTTC	many	13	TRBV6-5	TRBJ2-1	NA
CASSQDSDGYTF	TGCGCCAGCAGCCAGGACAGCGATGGCTACACCTTC	few	12	TRBV4-1	TRBJ1-2	NA
CSARVKTSATYEQYF	TGCAGTGCTAGGGTAAAGACTAGCGCCACATACGAGCAGTACTTC	NA	15	TRBV20-1	TRBJ2-7	TRBD2
CATSRPGQGSLYGYTF	TGTGCCACCAGCAGACCGGGACAGGGATCCCTCTATGGCTACACCTTC	many	16	TRBV15	TRBJ1-2	TRBD1
CASSPNANTDTQYF	TGTGCCAGCAGCCCCAACGCGAATACAGATACGCAGTATTTT	NA	14	TRBV7-9	TRBJ2-3	NA
CSASGQRYGYTF	TGCAGTGCCAGTGGACAAAGATATGGCTACACCTTC	many	12	TRBV20-1	TRBJ1-2	NA
CASSFEVGGRGEQFF	TGTGCCAGCAGTTTCGAGGTAGGCGGGAGAGGCGAGCAGTTCTTC	few	15	TRBV28	TRBJ2-1	TRBD2
CASSIGQGAPGELFF	TGTGCCAGCAGCATTGGACAGGGGGCTCCCGGGGAGCTGTTTTTT	many	15	TRBV5-6	TRBJ2-2	TRBD1
CSASRDRGYGQETQYF	TGCAGTGCTAGTCGGGACAGGGGATACGGTCAAGAGACCCAGTACTTC	few	16	TRBV20-1	TRBJ2-5	TRBD1
CASSWGQGASTDTQYF	TGCGCCAGCAGCTGGGGACAGGGGGCTAGCACAGATACGCAGTATTTT	few	16	TRBV5-1	TRBJ2-3	TRBD1
CASSQDRVSYNEQFF	TGCGCCAGCAGCCAAGATCGGGTCTCCTACAATGAGCAGTTCTTC	few	15	TRBV4-3	TRBJ2-1	NA
CASSGSGRAAETQYF	TGTGCCAGCAGCGGTAGCGGGAGGGCGGCAGAGACCCAGTACTTC	few	15	TRBV9	TRBJ2-5	TRBD2
CASSPQRVLYQETQYF	TGCGCCAGCAGCCCTCAGAGGGTACTGTACCAAGAGACCCAGTACTTC	many	16	TRBV5-1	TRBJ2-5	NA
CASSFSTGGELFF	TGTGCCAGCAGCTTTTCGACAGGGGGGGAGCTGTTTTTT	NA	13	TRBV11-2	TRBJ2-2	TRBD1
CSATGRTSYEQYF	TGCAGTGCTACCGGGAGGACCTCCTACGAGCAGTACTTC	few	13	TRBV20-1	TRBJ2-7	TRBD2
CSVKLRDSTLPSGNTIYF	TGCAGCGTCAAATTAAGGGATTCGACTTTGCCTTCTGGAAACACCATATATTTT	NA	18	TRBV29-1	TRBJ1-3	NA
CATSFRDSNQPQHF	TGTGCCACCAGCTTCCGGGACAGCAATCAGCCCCAGCATTTT	NA	14	TRBV15	TRBJ1-5	NA
CSASDRVGETQYF	TGCAGTGCTTCGGACAGGGTGGGGGAGACCCAGTACTTC	few	13	TRBV20-1	TRBJ2-5	TRBD1
CSARPGTSHEKLFF	TGCAGTGCTAGACCTGGGACAAGCCATGAAAAACTGTTTTTT	few	14	TRBV20-1	TRBJ1-4	NA
CSASGGAGGYYEQYF	TGCAGTGCTAGTGGCGGAGCGGGAGGGTATTACGAGCAGTACTTC	NA	15	TRBV20-1	TRBJ2-7	TRBD2
CASSLAGQGGSPLHF	TGTGCCAGCAGCTTAGCGGGACAGGGTGGTTCACCCCTCCACTTT	NA	15	TRBV7-2	TRBJ1-6	TRBD1
CASSVEGTTNEKLFF	TGTGCCAGCAGCGTAGAAGGAACAACTAATGAAAAACTGTTTTTT	few	15	TRBV9	TRBJ1-4	NA
CAISESMGGQAGELFF	TGTGCCATCAGTGAGTCGATGGGGGGTCAGGCCGGGGAGCTGTTTTTT	many	16	TRBV10-3	TRBJ2-2	NA
CASSGQGSFNQPQHF	TGTGCCAGCAGTGGACAGGGAAGTTTCAATCAGCCCCAGCATTTT	many	15	TRBV25-1	TRBJ1-5	TRBD1
CASRRIGGNTQYF	TGCGCCAGCAGGCGGATCGGGGGAAATACGCAGTATTTT	NA	13	TRBV5-1	TRBJ2-3	NA
CSVRGGLAYEQYF	TGCAGTGTCAGGGGAGGACTAGCCTACGAGCAGTACTTC	NA	13	TRBV20-1	TRBJ2-7	NA
CSASGESGYNEQFF	TGCAGTGCTAGTGGGGAAAGCGGTTACAATGAGCAGTTCTTC	NA	14	TRBV20-1	TRBJ2-1	NA
CVTSRRAKSSYNEQFF	TGTGTCACCTCGAGGCGGGCAAAGAGCTCCTACAATGAGCAGTTCTTC	few	16	TRBV5-8	TRBJ2-1	NA
CASSLDDSGGLEAFF	TGCGCCAGCAGCTTGGATGACAGTGGCGGGTTAGAAGCTTTCTTT	many	15	TRBV5-1	TRBJ1-1	NA
CASSEGGDNQPQHF	TGTGCCAGCAGTGAGGGAGGGGACAATCAGCCCCAGCATTTT	NA	14	TRBV12-3/TRBV12-4	TRBJ1-5	NA
CASSFQQGPYGYTF	TGTGCCAGCAGCTTCCAACAGGGTCCCTATGGCTACACCTTC	few	14	TRBV11-2	TRBJ1-2	NA
CASSLDSRSSGNTIYF	TGCGCCAGCAGCTTGGACTCCCGCTCCTCTGGAAACACCATATATTTT	NA	16	TRBV5-1	TRBJ1-3	NA
CSATHATNEKLFF	TGCAGTGCGACCCATGCAACTAATGAAAAACTGTTTTTT	many	13	TRBV20-1	TRBJ1-4	NA
CSVGGGTGGTEAFF	TGCAGCGTAGGGGGGGGAACAGGAGGCACTGAAGCTTTCTTT	few	14	TRBV29-1	TRBJ1-1	NA